This T cell receptor (beta chain) was found in a study of cytomegalovirus exposure and HLA in healthy donors. The CDR3 has 14 amino acids. The germline gives CDR1 LNHDA, CDR2 SQIVND (reference sequence). Trimming left V 7 bases short and J 11 bases short, with 23 bases between. PCR primers comprised 60 Vbeta and 13 Jbeta primers. Sequencing was performed with immunoSEQ multiplex PCR; in TCRdb, only in-frame clones are kept and a portion is missing. The sample lists about 130,000 clones, roughly 74% seen once, with 7.3% in the top ten. Sequenced sample: PBMCs. The gene calls are TRBV19 and TRBJ1-1; TRBD1 is a possible D gene (6 bases). The receptor was isolated from a male donor in good health and CMV-seronegative. The CDR3 bases are TGTGCCAGTATAAGGTCAGGGGCTTCCGGACGGGCTTTCTTT. Translated: CASIRSGASGRAFF.